What follows are 6 T cell receptor beta chains derived from one specimen sequenced in a study of OX40 agonist ivuxolimab in advanced cancers. The repertoire was sequenced with immunoSEQ multiplex PCR; TCRdb's copy has only in-frame clones and lacks some. The table includes around 60,000 clones, around 80% detected once. The material was CD4+ or CD8+ T cells sorted from blood, obtained in a trial of the OX40 agonist ivuxolimab. The source is an adult with an advanced solid tumor such as melanoma, head and neck, liver or kidney cancer.

The chain joins TRBV5-1 to TRBJ1-5, with TRBD1 matching 9 bases. Germline loops: CDR1 SGHRS, CDR2 YFSETQ. The CDR3 loop spans 15 amino acids. V dropped 4 bases and J dropped 1; count of bases not matched to a gene: 3. For the CDR3, the DNA is TGCGCCAGCAGCCCCGGGACAGGGAGCAATCAGCCCCAGCATTTT. It translates to CASSPGTGSNQPQHF.

The genes are TRBV5-6 and TRBJ1-1; no firm D call. CDR3 length: 13 amino acids. V lost 4 bases and J lost 3, with 10 bases in between. Germline V CDR1 and CDR2: SGHDT, YYEEEE. The CDR3 sequence is CASSRTHDTEAFF. DNA of the CDR3: TGTGCCAGCAGCCGGACTCACGACACTGAAGCTTTCTTT. The full variable domain, completed using reference TRBV5-6 and TRBJ1-1, is DAGVTQSPTHLIKTRGQQVTLRCSPKSGHDTVSWYQQALGQGPQFIFQYYEEEERQRGNFPDRFSGHQFPNYSSELNVNALLLGDSALYLCASSRTHDTEAFFGQGTRLTVV.

The chain is built from TRBV7-2 and TRBJ1-4; D remains ambiguous. Germline CDR1 is SGHTA and CDR2 is FQGNSA. V dropped 1 base and J dropped 7 bases, with 13 bases sitting between them. This CDR3 has 15 residues. The CDR3 sequence is CASSLDGAAREKLFF. CDR3 bases: TGTGCCAGCAGCTTAGATGGTGCCGCCCGTGAAAAACTGTTTTTT.

This rearrangement joins TRBV19 to TRBJ1-2, with D possibly TRBD1 on 5 matching bases. Per the germline V gene, CDR1 is LNHDA and CDR2 is SQIVND (reference sequence). CDR3 length equals 13 residues. V shed 8 bases and J shed 7 bases, with 17 bases lying between them. The DNA for the CDR3 is TGTGCCAGTTGGGGCTCCCGGCCGGGTGGCTACACCTTC. It specifies CASWGSRPGGYTF.

CDR3 amino acids: CASKASGTDTQYF. The DNA for the CDR3 is TGTGCCAGCAAGGCTAGCGGCACAGATACGCAGTATTTT. J is TRBJ2-3 and V is TRBV6-1; TRBD2 might be the D (6 bases). Germline CDR1 is MNHNS and CDR2 is SASEGT. The CDR3 totals 13 residues. Trimming left V 7 bases short and J 1 base short, with 9 bases between.

This chain uses TRBV18 with TRBJ1-2; the D gene is possibly TRBD1 (5 bases). The CDR3 length is 13 residues. Deletions cut 2 bases from V and 6 bases from J, with 10 bases between. Germline CDR1 KGHSH, CDR2 LQKENI. CDR3 protein: CASSPGQGHGYTF. DNA for the CDR3: TGTGCCAGCTCACCAGGCCAGGGCCATGGCTACACCTTC.